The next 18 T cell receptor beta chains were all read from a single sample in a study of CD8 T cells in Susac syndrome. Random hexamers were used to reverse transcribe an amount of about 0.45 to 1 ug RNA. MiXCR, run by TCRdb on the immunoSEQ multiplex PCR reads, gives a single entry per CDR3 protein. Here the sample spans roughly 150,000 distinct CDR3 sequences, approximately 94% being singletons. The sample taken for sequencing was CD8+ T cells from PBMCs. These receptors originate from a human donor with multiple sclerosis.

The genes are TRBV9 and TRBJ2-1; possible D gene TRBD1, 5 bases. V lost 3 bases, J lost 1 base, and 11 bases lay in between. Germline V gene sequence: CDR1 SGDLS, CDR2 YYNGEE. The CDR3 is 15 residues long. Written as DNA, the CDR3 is TGTGCCAGCAGCGCGGCGGCAGGGTCCTACAATGAGCAGTTCTTC. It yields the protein CASSAAAGSYNEQFF.

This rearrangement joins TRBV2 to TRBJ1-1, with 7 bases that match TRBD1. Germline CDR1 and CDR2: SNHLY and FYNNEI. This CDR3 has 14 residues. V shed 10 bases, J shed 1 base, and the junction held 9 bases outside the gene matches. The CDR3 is CATQTGSGNTEAFF. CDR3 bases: TGTGCCACCCAGACAGGGTCTGGGAACACTGAAGCTTTCTTT. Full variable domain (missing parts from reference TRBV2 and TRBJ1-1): EPEVTQTPSHQVTQMGQEVILRCVPISNHLYFYWYRQILGQKVEFLVSFYNNEISEKSEIFDDQFSVERPDGSNFTLKIRSTKLEDSAMYFCATQTGSGNTEAFFGQGTRLTVV.

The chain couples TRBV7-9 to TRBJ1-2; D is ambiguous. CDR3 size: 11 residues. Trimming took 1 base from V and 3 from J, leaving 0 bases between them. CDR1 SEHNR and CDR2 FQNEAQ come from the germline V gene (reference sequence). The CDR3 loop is CASSLDYGYTF. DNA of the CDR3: TGTGCCAGCAGCTTAGACTATGGCTACACCTTC.

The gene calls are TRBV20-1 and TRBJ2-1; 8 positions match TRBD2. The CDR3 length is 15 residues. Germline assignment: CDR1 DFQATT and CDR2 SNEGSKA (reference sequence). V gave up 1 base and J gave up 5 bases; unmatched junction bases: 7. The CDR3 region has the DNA TGCAGTGCTAGAGCAGCGGGAGAAATCAACAATGAGCAGTTCTTC. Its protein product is CSARAAGEINNEQFF.

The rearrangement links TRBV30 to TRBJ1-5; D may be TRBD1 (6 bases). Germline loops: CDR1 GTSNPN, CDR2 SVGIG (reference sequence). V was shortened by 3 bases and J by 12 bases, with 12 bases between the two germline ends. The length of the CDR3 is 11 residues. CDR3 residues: CAWSESGHQHF. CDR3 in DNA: TGTGCCTGGAGCGAATCGGGACACCAGCATTTT.

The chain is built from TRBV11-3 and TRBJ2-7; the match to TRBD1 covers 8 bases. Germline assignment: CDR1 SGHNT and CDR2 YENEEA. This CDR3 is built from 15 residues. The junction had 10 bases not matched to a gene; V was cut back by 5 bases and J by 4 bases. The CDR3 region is CASSTHRGKGYEQYF. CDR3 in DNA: TGTGCCAGCAGCACCCACAGGGGGAAGGGGTACGAGCAGTACTTC.

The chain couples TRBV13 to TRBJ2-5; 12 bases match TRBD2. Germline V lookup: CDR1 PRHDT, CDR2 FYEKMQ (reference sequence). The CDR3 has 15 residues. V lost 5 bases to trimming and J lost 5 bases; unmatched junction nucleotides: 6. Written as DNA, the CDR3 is TGTGCCAGCAGCCCTCGGACTAGCGGGGTCGAGACCCAGTACTTC. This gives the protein CASSPRTSGVETQYF.

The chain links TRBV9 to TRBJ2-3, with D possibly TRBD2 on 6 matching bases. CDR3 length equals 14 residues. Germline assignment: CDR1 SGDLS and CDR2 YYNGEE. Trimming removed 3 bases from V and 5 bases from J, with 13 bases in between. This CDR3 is CASSARGSVDTQYF. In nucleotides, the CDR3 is TGTGCCAGCAGCGCGCGGGGTTCGGTAGATACGCAGTATTTT. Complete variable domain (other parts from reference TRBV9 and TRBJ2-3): DSGVTQTPKHLITATGQRVTLRCSPRSGDLSVYWYQQSLDQGLQFLIQYYNGEERAKGNILERFSAQQFPDLHSELNLSSLELGDSALYFCASSARGSVDTQYFGPGTRLTVL.

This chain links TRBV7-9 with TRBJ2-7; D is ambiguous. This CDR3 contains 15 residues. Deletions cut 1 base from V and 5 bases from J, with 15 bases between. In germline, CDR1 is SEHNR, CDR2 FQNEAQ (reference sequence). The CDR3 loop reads CASSLGAHPLDEQYF. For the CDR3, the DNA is TGTGCCAGCAGCTTAGGAGCACACCCCCTAGACGAGCAGTACTTC.

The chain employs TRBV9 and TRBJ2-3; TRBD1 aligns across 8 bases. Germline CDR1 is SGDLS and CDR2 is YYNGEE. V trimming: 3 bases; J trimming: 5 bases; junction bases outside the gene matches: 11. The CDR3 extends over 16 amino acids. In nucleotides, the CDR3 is TGTGCCAGCAGCGACAATCCGGGACAGGCAAGAGATACGCAGTATTTT. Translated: CASSDNPGQARDTQYF.

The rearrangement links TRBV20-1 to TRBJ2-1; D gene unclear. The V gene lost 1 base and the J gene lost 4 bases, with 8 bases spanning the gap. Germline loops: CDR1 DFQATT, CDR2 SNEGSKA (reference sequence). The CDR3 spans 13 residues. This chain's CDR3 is CSARAKRYNEQFF. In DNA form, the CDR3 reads TGCAGTGCTAGAGCGAAGAGATACAATGAGCAGTTCTTC.

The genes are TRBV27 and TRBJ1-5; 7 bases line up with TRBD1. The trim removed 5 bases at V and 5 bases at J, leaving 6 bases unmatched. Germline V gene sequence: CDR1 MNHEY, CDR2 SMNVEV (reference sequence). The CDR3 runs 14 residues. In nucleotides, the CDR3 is TGTGCCAGCAGTACTAAGGGGGCAGATCAGCCCCAGCATTTT. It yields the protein CASSTKGADQPQHF.

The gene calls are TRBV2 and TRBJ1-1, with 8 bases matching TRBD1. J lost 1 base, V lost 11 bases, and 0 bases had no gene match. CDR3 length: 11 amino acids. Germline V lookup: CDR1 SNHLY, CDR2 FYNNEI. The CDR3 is CADRGNTEAFF. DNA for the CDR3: TGTGCCGACAGGGGGAACACTGAAGCTTTCTTT.

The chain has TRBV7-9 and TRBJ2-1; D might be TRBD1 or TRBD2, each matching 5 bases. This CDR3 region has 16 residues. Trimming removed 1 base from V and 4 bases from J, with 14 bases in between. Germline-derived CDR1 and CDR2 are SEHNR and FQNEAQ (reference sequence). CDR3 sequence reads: CASSLGIGTSYNEQFF. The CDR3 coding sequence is TGTGCCAGCAGCTTAGGAATTGGGACCTCATACAATGAGCAGTTCTTC.

CDR3 DNA sequence: TGTGCCAGCAGCTTAGCGACAGGGGGCGGCTACGAGCAGTACTTC. Translation: CASSLATGGGYEQYF. The gene calls are TRBV7-8 and TRBJ2-7; 10 positions agree with TRBD1. Trimming took 0 bases from V and 3 from J; bases not matched to a gene: 2. The germline CDR1 and CDR2 sequences are SGHVS and FQNEAQ. The CDR3 sequence is 15 residues long.

CDR3 sequence reads: CAIRTGNTGELFF. The CDR3 region has the DNA TGTGCCATCAGAACGGGGAACACCGGGGAGCTGTTTTTT. The V call is TRBV10-3, the J call TRBJ2-2; D ambiguous. Germline assignment: CDR1 ENHRY and CDR2 SYGVKD. Trimming cost V 6 bases and J 1 base, with 6 bases left between them. The CDR3 runs 13 residues.

CDR3 in amino acids: CSARKSSRVNSPLHF. CDR3 DNA sequence: TGCAGTGCTAGAAAGAGTAGCAGGGTAAATTCACCCCTCCACTTT. The chain joins TRBV20-1 to TRBJ1-6; weak D call: TRBD1 (5 bases). The CDR3 spans 15 residues. Trimming stripped 2 bases from V and 7 bases from J, with 15 bases between. Germline V lookup: CDR1 DFQATT, CDR2 SNEGSKA (reference sequence).

The CDR3 region is CASSTPGELAGPDTQYF. The CDR3 nucleotides are TGTGCCAGCAGCACCCCTGGCGAGCTAGCGGGGCCAGATACGCAGTATTTT. The rearrangement joins TRBV7-9 to TRBJ2-3; 9 bases map to TRBD2. This CDR3 is built from 17 residues. Trimming at V came to 5 bases and at J to 4 bases, leaving 13 bases not matched to a gene. CDR1 and CDR2 (germline): SEHNR, FQNEAQ (reference sequence).